This TCR beta chain was found in a study of cytomegalovirus exposure and HLA in healthy donors. The CDR3 sequence is 15 residues long. V gave up 4 bases and J gave up 0 bases, with 12 bases separating them. CDR1 and CDR2 from the germline V gene are LNHDA and SQIVND (reference sequence). This clone was recorded a few times. The PCR employed 60 Vbeta primers together with 13 Jbeta primers. Assay: immunoSEQ multiplex PCR; the TCRdb copy retains only in-frame clones and omits some. The table lists 110,000 or so clones, over 55% of them singletons. The receptor was isolated from a young man in good health and CMV-seropositive. Material: PBMCs. The chain has TRBV19 and TRBJ1-2, with a tentative D call TRBD1 (6 bases). The CDR3 sequence is CASSTKTGPNYGYTF. DNA of the CDR3: TGTGCCAGTAGTACTAAGACAGGACCTAACTATGGCTACACCTTC.